The next 27 T cell receptor beta chains were all read from a single sample in a study of shared clonotypes between healthy human individuals. TCRdb keeps only in-frame clones here, not all; method: immunoSEQ multiplex PCR. Here the sample spans roughly 850,000 clones, 90% to 98% being singletons. CD8 cells regarded as naive lacked CD45RO, were positively chosen for CCR7, and omitted terminally differentiated effector memory CD45RA+ cells. Source material: naive CD8+ T cells sorted from blood. The receptors shown here come from a man under 40 in good health.

This chain connects TRBV30 to TRBJ2-1; 9 nucleotides align to TRBD2. The CDR3 sequence is 15 residues long. Trimming took 0 bases from V and 8 from J; bases not matched to a gene: 8. Germline CDR1 GTSNPN, CDR2 SVGIG (reference sequence). In DNA form, the CDR3 reads TGTGCCTGGAGTGTATCGTTAGCGGGAGTACATGAGCAGTTCTTC. The encoded protein is CAWSVSLAGVHEQFF. Looking up the rest from reference TRBV30 and TRBJ2-1 gives the full variable domain: SQTIHQWPATLVQPVGSPLSLECTVEGTSNPNLYWYRQAAGRGLQLLFYSVGIGQISSEVPQNLSASRPQDRQFILSSKKLLLSDSGFYLCAWSVSLAGVHEQFFGPGTRLTVL.

The chain links TRBV5-1 to TRBJ2-2; TRBD1 matches 7 bases. With 4 bases clipped from V and 4 bases from J, the junction kept 7 bases outside the gene matches. The germline V gene encodes CDR1 SGHRS and CDR2 YFSETQ. The CDR3 sequence is 15 residues long. CDR3 nucleotide sequence: TGCGCCAGCAGCGTCCGGGGACAGCCCACCGGGGAGCTGTTTTTT. This translates into CASSVRGQPTGELFF.

The chain uses TRBV27 and TRBJ2-1; D is unresolved. Germline CDR1 reads MNHEY; CDR2 reads SMNVEV (reference sequence). CDR3 length equals 15 residues. Trimming stripped 1 base from V and 7 bases from J, with 14 bases between. This CDR3 reads CASSLFFGLRNEQFF. The CDR3 DNA reads as TGTGCCAGCAGTTTATTTTTCGGTCTAAGGAATGAGCAGTTCTTC.

This chain connects TRBV20-1 to TRBJ2-7; D not certain. The V end was cut by 3 bases, the J end by 5 bases, with 5 bases between. The CDR3 is 10 amino acids. CDR1 and CDR2 (germline): DFQATT, SNEGSKA (reference sequence). The CDR3 protein is CSASRNEQYF. DNA for the CDR3: TGCAGTGCTAGTAGGAACGAGCAGTACTTC.

The chain couples TRBV6-5 to TRBJ2-3; the match to TRBD2 covers 7 bases. This CDR3 is built from 15 residues. Trimming at V came to 7 bases and at J to 1 base, leaving 8 bases not matched to a gene. In germline, CDR1 is MNHEY, CDR2 SVGAGI. The CDR3 region has the DNA TGTGCCAGCACCCCGCTAGCGGCACGCACAGATACGCAGTATTTT. Protein product: CASTPLAARTDTQYF.

Only a few counts were recorded for this clone. V usage is TRBV10-3 and J usage is TRBJ2-1, with D tentatively TRBD1 or TRBD2 (5 bases each). The V and J ends lost 10 bases and 5 bases respectively, with 21 bases between them. The germline V gene has CDR1 ENHRY and CDR2 SYGVKD. This CDR3 has 15 amino acids. The CDR3 here is CATVARDPINNEQFF. The CDR3 region has the DNA TGTGCCACCGTAGCCCGGGACCCTATCAACAATGAGCAGTTCTTC.

This clone was detected once. The chain has TRBV27 and TRBJ2-5, with TRBD2 matching over 9 bases. The CDR3 spans 13 residues. V shed 4 bases and J 7 bases; nucleotides not matched to a gene: 4. Germline values: CDR1 MNHEY, CDR2 SMNVEV (reference sequence). Here the CDR3 reads CASSSSREGTQYF. CDR3 nucleotides: TGTGCCAGCAGTTCATCGCGGGAGGGGACCCAGTACTTC.

V usage is TRBV11-2 and J usage is TRBJ2-1, with 8 bases fitting TRBD2. This CDR3 is built from 17 residues. V shed 2 bases and J 4 bases; nucleotides not matched to a gene: 10. Germline-derived CDR1 and CDR2 are SGHAT and FQNNGV. The CDR3 reads CASSLLAGTSPYNEQFF. The DNA for the CDR3 is TGTGCCAGCAGCTTATTAGCCGGGACTAGTCCATACAATGAGCAGTTCTTC.

This chain connects TRBV4-1 to TRBJ1-5; D uncertain. Per the germline V gene, CDR1 is MGHRA and CDR2 is YSYEKL. Trimming took off 1 base at V and 7 bases at J, with 8 bases between the two ends. CDR3 length: 13 residues. The CDR3 bases are TGCGCCAGCAGCCAAGCCCCCGGGCAGCCCCAGCATTTT. This encodes CASSQAPGQPQHF.

The chain's CDR3 is CASSLPTVNTEAFF. The CDR3 coding sequence is TGTGCCAGCAGCTTGCCTACAGTGAACACTGAAGCTTTCTTT. The V call is TRBV5-6, the J call TRBJ1-1; D not resolved. Trimming removed 1 base from V and 0 bases from J, with 7 bases in between. Germline assignment: CDR1 SGHDT and CDR2 YYEEEE. This CDR3 region has 14 residues.

Of note for this clone: Other DNA sequences in this sample translate to the same CDR3. V usage is TRBV27 and J usage is TRBJ2-7; TRBD2 is a possible D gene (7 bases). CDR3 size: 14 residues. V was trimmed by 2 bases and J by 2 bases, leaving 10 bases between them. Germline V lookup: CDR1 MNHEY, CDR2 SMNVEV (reference sequence). CDR3 residues: CASSLEGGAYEQYF. Written as DNA, the CDR3 is TGTGCCAGCAGTTTAGAAGGGGGGGCCTACGAGCAGTACTTC.

This rearrangement joins TRBV6-5 to TRBJ2-7; D is possibly TRBD1 (5 bases). Germline V lookup: CDR1 MNHEY, CDR2 SVGAGI. The CDR3 contains 13 residues. V was clipped by 6 bases and J by 3 bases, with 12 bases between them. The CDR3: CASSQSRDYEQYF. In DNA, the CDR3 is TGTGCCAGCAGCCAATCCAGGGACTACGAGCAGTACTTC.

In its sample, this clone was seen once. This sequence joins TRBV14 and TRBJ2-1; 9 bases are a match to TRBD2. The trim removed 4 bases at V and 8 bases at J, leaving 12 bases unmatched. Germline values: CDR1 SGHDN, CDR2 FVKESK. CDR3 length: 16 residues. The chain's CDR3 is CASSPIAGAFFDEQFF. The CDR3 DNA follows: TGTGCCAGCAGCCCCATAGCGGGAGCCTTCTTTGATGAGCAGTTCTTC.

This clone was picked up one time. This chain uses TRBV19 with TRBJ2-1; 7 bases fit TRBD2. CDR1 is LNHDA, CDR2 SQIVND, per germline (reference sequence). CDR3 length equals 16 residues. The V gene end was trimmed by 6 bases and the J gene end by 0 bases; junction bases not matched to a gene: 8. The CDR3 loop reads CASRKLATSSYNEQFF. CDR3 nucleotide sequence: TGTGCCAGTAGAAAACTAGCGACGAGCTCCTACAATGAGCAGTTCTTC.

The chain carries TRBV5-1 and TRBJ2-2; D may be TRBD1 (5 bases). The CDR3 runs 19 residues. Trimming removed 0 bases at V and 0 bases at J, with 18 bases between. Per germline, CDR1 SGHRS and CDR2 YFSETQ. The CDR3 region has the DNA TGCGCCAGCAGCTTGGGGATCGACGACAGCTCGTCGAACACCGGGGAGCTGTTTTTT. This gives the protein CASSLGIDDSSSNTGELFF.

Comments on this clone: The sample has other DNA sequences that encode this CDR3 too. The chain carries TRBV28 and TRBJ1-5; 9 bases line up with TRBD1. Per germline, CDR1 MDHEN and CDR2 SYDVKM. The ends lost 3 bases at V and 6 bases at J; junction bases unmatched: 3. The CDR3 is 14 amino acids. In DNA form, the CDR3 reads TGTGCCAGCAGTTTCGGACAGGGGAGTCAGCCCCAGCATTTT. Amino acid sequence: CASSFGQGSQPQHF.

This sequence joins TRBV5-4 and TRBJ2-7, with D tentatively TRBD1 or TRBD2 (6 bases each). Per germline, CDR1 SGHNT and CDR2 YYREEE (reference sequence). The CDR3 runs to 17 residues. V was shortened by 4 bases and J by 1 base, with 21 bases between the two germline ends. The CDR3 loop reads CASSTEGGGKHSYEQYF. In nucleotides, the CDR3 is TGTGCCAGCAGCACGGAGGGGGGCGGGAAGCATTCCTACGAGCAGTACTTC.

This sequence joins TRBV27 and TRBJ1-1, with 7 positions matching TRBD1. V gave up 4 bases and J gave up 7 bases; unmatched junction bases: 9. The CDR3 totals 14 residues. CDR1 and CDR2 from the germline V gene are MNHEY and SMNVEV (reference sequence). The CDR3 DNA reads TGTGCCAGCAGTTATCAGGGGGGCGGGCTTGAAGCTTTCTTT. Its translation is CASSYQGGGLEAFF.

This chain connects TRBV5-1 to TRBJ2-5, with 7 bases fitting TRBD1. The germline V gene has CDR1 SGHRS and CDR2 YFSETQ. CDR3 length: 17 amino acids. J lost 5 bases, V lost 4 bases, and 17 bases had no gene match. The chain's CDR3 is CASSARRQGGDGETQYF. The CDR3 DNA reads TGCGCCAGCAGCGCAAGGAGACAGGGCGGTGACGGGGAGACCCAGTACTTC.

The V and J genes are TRBV28 and TRBJ2-7; TRBD2 matches at 13 bases. J was trimmed by 2 bases and V by 6 bases; bases with no gene match: 10. The CDR3 consists of 17 residues. In germline, CDR1 is MDHEN, CDR2 SYDVKM. The CDR3 sequence is CASRLTSGTSGAYEQYF. CDR3 coding DNA: TGTGCCAGCAGACTTACATCCGGGACTAGCGGGGCCTACGAGCAGTACTTC.

V is TRBV12-1 and J is TRBJ2-5; the D call in the table, TRBD2, was not verified against the DNA. TRBV12-1 is termed a pseudogene. This CDR3 spans 19 amino acids. The chain's CDR3 is CASSSPGLAYRVGQETQYF. In DNA, the CDR3 is TGTGCCAGCAGCTCACCGGGACTAGCGTACCGCGTGGGACAAGAGACCCAGTACTTC.

V and J are TRBV29-1 and TRBJ2-2; the D gene is possibly TRBD2 (5 bases). Germline V CDR1 and CDR2: SQVTM, ANQGSEA. This CDR3 is 13 amino acids long. V was shortened by 3 bases and J by 5 bases, with 10 bases between the two germline ends. The CDR3 region is CSVERATTGELFF. In nucleotides, the CDR3 is TGCAGCGTTGAGAGGGCTACGACCGGGGAGCTGTTTTTT.

The chain joins TRBV28 to TRBJ1-2, with a weak D call TRBD1 (5 bases). The V end was cut by 6 bases, the J end by 8 bases, with 16 bases between. This CDR3 is 13 amino acids long. Germline V gene lookup returns CDR1 MDHEN and CDR2 SYDVKM. In DNA form, the CDR3 reads TGTGCCAGCAGCACCGGGACCCCTCTGGGCTACACCTTC. Residues: CASSTGTPLGYTF.

This chain connects TRBV5-1 to TRBJ2-3; 9 bases line up with TRBD1. This CDR3 region has 17 residues. Germline values: CDR1 SGHRS, CDR2 YFSETQ. V was pared by 4 bases and J by 5 bases, with 14 bases of the junction left unmatched. This chain's CDR3 is CASSPLGDGQGKDTQYF. The CDR3 region has the DNA TGCGCCAGCAGCCCCCTCGGTGACGGACAGGGGAAAGATACGCAGTATTTT.

The rearrangement links TRBV27 to TRBJ2-7; TRBD1 matches at 9 bases. Trimming took 5 bases from V and 4 from J; bases not matched to a gene: 6. The CDR3 runs 14 residues. Germline V lookup: CDR1 MNHEY, CDR2 SMNVEV (reference sequence). For the CDR3, the DNA is TGTGCCAGCAGTACTTACAGGGGGCTGTACGAGCAGTACTTC. It encodes CASSTYRGLYEQYF.

With regard to this clone: Other DNA sequences in the sample encode the same CDR3. This chain connects TRBV7-2 to TRBJ2-5; 7 bases align to TRBD1. The germline gives CDR1 SGHTA, CDR2 FQGNSA. V lost 1 base and J lost 4; bases outside the gene matches: 0. The length of the CDR3 is 13 residues. The CDR3 region is CASSLEGAETQYF. The DNA of the CDR3 is TGTGCCAGCAGCTTAGAGGGGGCAGAGACCCAGTACTTC.

The V call is TRBV27, the J call TRBJ2-7; TRBD2 matches at 7 bases. The CDR3 has 14 residues. Germline CDR1 MNHEY, CDR2 SMNVEV (reference sequence). The V and J ends lost 3 bases and 2 bases, in that order; junction bases with no gene match: 4. The CDR3 DNA sequence: TGTGCCAGCAGTTTCTCGGGAGGACCCTACGAGCAGTACTTC. It is translated as CASSFSGGPYEQYF.